This T cell receptor beta chain stems from a study of PD-1 blockade in classical Hodgkin lymphoma. Here immunoSEQ multiplex PCR was the method, and the copy in TCRdb shows in-frame clones only, minus some. The data show tens of thousands of clones, roughly 93% seen once. The study's findings and limits: Baseline TCR diversity was reportedly lower in newly diagnosed patients than in healthy donors. It was reported as lower still in relapsed/refractory patients. Still unresolved is the cause of the repertoire differences, which may be disease activity or prior therapy.

The CDR3 consists of 14 residues. Germline V gene data show CDR1 as MDHEN and CDR2 as SYDVKM. V shed 2 bases and J shed 8 bases, with 13 bases lying between them. This clone was detected only once. Its antigen is not known. Time point denoted: newly diagnosed, previously untreated cHL patient sample. Investigators turned to newly diagnosed, untreated classical Hodgkin lymphoma PBMCs for comparison. This TCR was sampled from a human donor with classical Hodgkin lymphoma. The V gene is TRBV28, the J gene TRBJ2-1; D is possibly TRBD1 or TRBD2 (5 bases each). Sequencing was carried out using peripheral blood mononuclear cells (PBMCs). The CDR3 DNA is TGTGCCAGCAGTTTACCCGGGACCGCGGATGAGCAGTTCTTC. Translation gives CASSLPGTADEQFF.